Presented here are 28 T cell receptor beta chains from one specimen sequenced in a study of cytomegalovirus exposure and HLA in healthy donors. The PCR employed 60 Vbeta primers together with 13 Jbeta primers. Repertoires were generated with immunoSEQ multiplex PCR, while TCRdb's copy carries only in-frame clones and drops some. The table includes 90,000 to 140,000 clones, 69% detected once. The sample was PBMCs. Receptors were obtained from a man aged 25 to 40 in good health and CMV-seronegative.

The chain employs TRBV5-1 and TRBJ2-7, with a tentative D call TRBD1 (6 bases). The CDR3 is made up of 14 amino acids. The V gene lost 4 bases and the J gene lost 5 bases, with 16 bases spanning the gap. Germline CDR1 SGHRS, CDR2 YFSETQ. The CDR3 here is CASSAQQGSDEQYF. The CDR3 DNA sequence: TGCGCCAGCAGCGCGCAACAGGGCTCGGACGAGCAGTACTTC.

The rearrangement uses TRBV7-3 and TRBJ2-7, with D possibly matching TRBD2 (7 bases). Germline CDR1 is SGHTA and CDR2 is FQGTGA. The CDR3 runs to 17 residues. The germline V and J ends were trimmed by 5 bases and 4 bases, with 24 bases remaining between them. CDR3 protein: CASSPRGGPGLPYEQYF. In DNA, the CDR3 is TGTGCCAGCAGCCCGAGGGGGGGCCCGGGACTACCATACGAGCAGTACTTC. The variable domain in full, with the rest retrieved from reference TRBV7-3 and TRBJ2-7, is GAGVSQTPSNKVTEKGKYVELRCDPISGHTALYWYRQSLGQGPEFLIYFQGTGAADDSGLPNDRFFAVRPEGSVSTLKIQRTERGDSAVYLCASSPRGGPGLPYEQYFGPGTRLTVT.

This clone occurred once. V is TRBV18 and J is TRBJ1-1; the D gene is possibly TRBD1 (5 bases). CDR1 is KGHSH, CDR2 LQKENI, per germline. V was clipped by 1 base and J by 2 bases, with 14 bases between them. The CDR3 sequence is 16 residues long. CDR3 loop: CASSPLQQARNTEAFF. The CDR3, as DNA: TGTGCCAGCTCACCACTCCAACAGGCTCGCAACACTGAAGCTTTCTTT. The full variable domain, with the rest looked up from reference TRBV18 and TRBJ1-1, is NAGVMQNPRHLVRRRGQEARLRCSPMKGHSHVYWYRQLPEEGLKFMVYLQKENIIDESGMPKERFSAEFPKEGPSILRIQQVVRGDSAAYFCASSPLQQARNTEAFFGQGTRLTVV.

This sequence joins TRBV29-1 and TRBJ2-1; 11 bases agree with TRBD2. J was trimmed by 4 bases and V by 7 bases; bases with no gene match: 3. The length of the CDR3 is 13 residues. CDR1 SQVTM and CDR2 ANQGSEA come from the germline V gene. The DNA for the CDR3 is TGCAGCGCTCGGACTAGCGGGTACAATGAGCAGTTCTTC. This encodes CSARTSGYNEQFF.

The chain couples TRBV5-1 to TRBJ2-3; TRBD2 might be the D (6 bases). The CDR3 runs to 16 residues. Per germline, CDR1 SGHRS and CDR2 YFSETQ. V dropped 3 bases and J dropped 3 bases, with 17 bases sitting between them. CDR3 region: CASSSQPGASTDTQYF. The CDR3 DNA follows: TGCGCCAGCAGCTCTCAGCCGGGAGCTTCAACAGATACGCAGTATTTT.

The gene calls are TRBV5-5 and TRBJ1-1; 7 bases are shared with TRBD1. The CDR3 extends over 13 amino acids. The germline V gene encodes CDR1 SGHKS and CDR2 YYEKEE (reference sequence). V lost 4 bases, J lost 7 bases, and 7 bases stayed unmatched. Here the CDR3 reads CASSLIQGIEAFF. The CDR3 nucleotides read TGTGCCAGCAGCCTCATACAGGGGATTGAAGCTTTCTTT.

The V gene is TRBV5-1, the J gene TRBJ2-6, with D possibly matching TRBD1 (5 bases). CDR1 and CDR2 from the germline V gene are SGHRS and YFSETQ. The CDR3 totals 18 residues. V dropped 0 bases and J dropped 0 bases, with 13 bases sitting between them. CDR3 region: CASSLGIPTASGANVLTF. The DNA for the CDR3 is TGCGCCAGCAGCTTGGGAATCCCGACAGCCTCTGGGGCCAACGTCCTGACTTTC.

J is TRBJ2-7 and V is TRBV4-2; tentatively, D is TRBD1 (6 bases). The CDR3 is 16 residues long. CDR1 and CDR2 (germline): LGHNA, YNFKEQ. V lost 0 bases, J lost 2 bases, and 14 bases lay in between. As DNA, the CDR3 is TGTGCCAGCAGCCAAGATATCCAGGGGAACGCCTACGAGCAGTACTTC. It translates to CASSQDIQGNAYEQYF.

The chain recombines TRBV5-5 with TRBJ2-1; TRBD1 agrees at 8 bases. Germline V gene data show CDR1 as SGHKS and CDR2 as YYEKEE (reference sequence). The V gene end was trimmed by 6 bases and the J gene end by 8 bases; junction bases not matched to a gene: 4. This CDR3 comprises 12 residues. Written as DNA, the CDR3 is TGTGCCAGCATTCAGGGGGCCTATGAGCAGTTCTTC. Translated, it gives CASIQGAYEQFF.

This clone was seen more than once but under ten times. This chain connects TRBV11-2 to TRBJ2-7, with D uncertain. The CDR3 covers 12 residues. Germline assignment: CDR1 SGHAT and CDR2 FQNNGV. V lost 2 bases and J lost 4, with 6 bases in between. The CDR3 protein is CASSLTLYEQYF. The CDR3 region has the DNA TGTGCCAGCAGCTTAACTTTGTACGAGCAGTACTTC.

The genes are TRBV28 and TRBJ1-1; 10 bases are a match to TRBD1. CDR3 length: 16 amino acids. CDR1 MDHEN and CDR2 SYDVKM come from the germline V gene. Trimming removed 4 bases from V and 4 bases from J; junction bases left unmatched: 9. The CDR3 loop reads CASSSRQGAAATEAFF. CDR3 sequence (DNA): TGTGCCAGCAGTTCACGACAGGGGGCGGCGGCCACTGAAGCTTTCTTT.

The chain joins TRBV11-3 to TRBJ2-1, with TRBD2 matching over 10 bases. CDR3 length equals 15 residues. CDR1 and CDR2 (germline): SGHNT, YENEEA. With 5 bases clipped from V and 3 bases from J, the junction kept 4 bases outside the gene matches. CDR3 residues: CASSPGTSVYNEQFF. The CDR3, as DNA: TGTGCCAGCAGCCCCGGGACTAGCGTCTACAATGAGCAGTTCTTC.

The chain is built from TRBV18 and TRBJ2-7, with 8 nucleotides matching TRBD2. The CDR3 has 16 amino acids. CDR1 is KGHSH and CDR2 is LQKENI in the germline V gene. V gave up 6 bases and J gave up 2 bases; unmatched junction bases: 12. The CDR3 nucleotides are TGTGCCAGCTCCCCGATAGGAGCGGGAGTAACCTACGAGCAGTACTTC. This gives the protein CASSPIGAGVTYEQYF.

This chain connects TRBV7-9 to TRBJ2-2; 11 bases fit TRBD2. J gave up 3 bases and V 5 bases, and 8 bases lay outside the gene matches. CDR1 is SEHNR and CDR2 is FQNEAQ in the germline V gene (reference sequence). The CDR3 contains 17 residues. CDR3 amino acids: CASSTTSGGLDTGELFF. The CDR3 DNA sequence: TGTGCCAGCAGCACCACTAGCGGGGGATTAGACACCGGGGAGCTGTTTTTT.

The gene calls are TRBV6-1 and TRBJ1-2, with TRBD1 matching 8 bases. V shed 1 base and J 4 bases; nucleotides not matched to a gene: 2. The CDR3 has 14 residues. From germline, CDR1 is MNHNS and CDR2 SASEGT. Here the CDR3 DNA reads TGTGCCAGCAGTGAAGGGACAGGGTCCTATGGCTACACCTTC. It codes for CASSEGTGSYGYTF.

This rearrangement joins TRBV29-1 to TRBJ1-1; D may be TRBD1 (6 bases). V lost 2 bases to trimming and J lost 3 bases, with 19 bases between them. The CDR3 has 16 residues. Germline V gives CDR1 SQVTM, CDR2 ANQGSEA. The CDR3 sequence is CSVEIPFGRGDTEAFF. CDR3 nucleotide sequence: TGCAGCGTTGAAATTCCGTTTGGCAGGGGAGACACTGAAGCTTTCTTT.

The chain recombines TRBV2 with TRBJ2-2, with D possibly matching TRBD2 (6 bases). Germline loops: CDR1 SNHLY, CDR2 FYNNEI. V lost 6 bases and J 6 bases, leaving 11 bases between the germline ends. The CDR3 is made up of 13 amino acids. CDR3 in amino acids: CASRETSSGELFF. The CDR3 coding sequence is TGTGCCAGCAGGGAGACTAGTTCCGGGGAGCTGTTTTTT.

The chain combines TRBV6-1 with TRBJ1-2, with a possible D match to TRBD1 (5 bases). The germline V gene encodes CDR1 MNHNS and CDR2 SASEGT. This CDR3 is built from 13 residues. Trimming removed 8 bases at V and 4 bases at J, with 14 bases between. The CDR3 sequence is CASRKSGVYGYTF. CDR3 coding DNA: TGTGCCAGCCGAAAATCGGGGGTCTATGGCTACACCTTC.

This sequence joins TRBV2 and TRBJ2-1; 7 bases are a match to TRBD1. Germline V gene lookup returns CDR1 SNHLY and CDR2 FYNNEI. The J segment lost 9 bases and the V segment lost 7 bases, leaving 9 bases of the junction unmatched. This CDR3 comprises 13 residues. The CDR3, as DNA: TGTGCCAGCATCGACAGGGAGTTGGGTGAGCAGTTCTTC. It translates to CASIDRELGEQFF. Using reference TRBV2 and TRBJ2-1 for the parts outside the CDR3, the full variable domain is EPEVTQTPSHQVTQMGQEVILRCVPISNHLYFYWYRQILGQKVEFLVSFYNNEISEKSEIFDDQFSVERPDGSNFTLKIRSTKLEDSAMYFCASIDRELGEQFFGPGTRLTVL.

The gene calls are TRBV7-3 and TRBJ2-1, with a weak D call TRBD2 (6 bases). V lost 5 bases, J lost 9 bases, and 14 bases lay in between. There are 13 residues in the CDR3. The germline V gene encodes CDR1 SGHTA and CDR2 FQGTGA. CDR3 protein: CASSTGVGVEQFF. In nucleotides, the CDR3 is TGTGCCAGCAGCACGGGGGTAGGGGTTGAGCAGTTCTTC.

The chain has TRBV14 and TRBJ1-1, with unresolved D. V lost 2 bases, J lost 0 bases, and 4 bases lay in between. The V gene's germline CDR1 is SGHDN and CDR2 FVKESK. The CDR3 has 13 amino acids. DNA of the CDR3: TGTGCCAGCAGCCAATTCATGAACACTGAAGCTTTCTTT. Translating gives CASSQFMNTEAFF.

This clone was counted between two and nine times. The chain combines TRBV7-9 with TRBJ2-3; D is possibly TRBD2 (5 bases). This CDR3 is built from 17 residues. With 7 bases removed from V and 1 base from J, the gap between germline ends came to 21 bases. From germline, CDR1 is SEHNR and CDR2 FQNEAQ (reference sequence). The CDR3 protein is CASIPGDGRAGTDTQYF. CDR3 DNA: TGTGCCAGCATCCCAGGAGATGGGAGAGCGGGCACAGATACGCAGTATTTT.

V is TRBV6-5 and J is TRBJ2-7; 10 nucleotides match TRBD2. This CDR3 has 12 amino acids. V lost 6 bases and J lost 4; bases outside the gene matches: 0. CDR1 MNHEY and CDR2 SVGAGI come from the germline V gene. The CDR3 sequence is CASRGLAYEQYF. CDR3 nucleotide sequence: TGTGCCAGCAGGGGACTAGCGTACGAGCAGTACTTC.

The chain is built from TRBV19 and TRBJ2-3; no clear D gene. CDR3 length: 14 amino acids. Trimming removed 5 bases at V and 0 bases at J, with 9 bases between. The germline gives CDR1 LNHDA, CDR2 SQIVND (reference sequence). CDR3 DNA: TGTGCCAGTAGTCCCGCTAGGAGCACAGATACGCAGTATTTT. Translating it yields CASSPARSTDTQYF.

J is TRBJ1-1 and V is TRBV5-6, with 7 positions matching TRBD1. CDR1 is SGHDT, CDR2 YYEEEE, per germline. The junction had 5 bases not matched to a gene; V was cut back by 2 bases and J by 4 bases. The CDR3 runs to 14 residues. CDR3 nucleotide sequence: TGTGCCAGCAGCTTATCAGGGGGGAGCACTGAAGCTTTCTTT. This translates into CASSLSGGSTEAFF.

The V gene is TRBV7-9, the J gene TRBJ2-2; D gene uncertain. This CDR3 contains 13 residues. Germline CDR1 and CDR2: SEHNR and FQNEAQ (reference sequence). The V end was cut by 5 bases, the J end by 1 base, with 5 bases between. The CDR3, as DNA: TGTGCCAGCAGCCAGAAGAACACCGGGGAGCTGTTTTTT. Translating it yields CASSQKNTGELFF.

This clone came up a few times. J is TRBJ1-1 and V is TRBV2; 10 nucleotides match TRBD1. V was pared by 6 bases and J by 4 bases, with 5 bases of the junction left unmatched. The CDR3 is 14 amino acids. Germline loops: CDR1 SNHLY, CDR2 FYNNEI. CDR3 nucleotides: TGTGCCAGCAGAAGACAGGGGGCGCCCACTGAAGCTTTCTTT. It specifies CASRRQGAPTEAFF.

The chain carries TRBV19 and TRBJ2-2, with D possibly matching TRBD2 (5 bases). The germline V gene encodes CDR1 LNHDA and CDR2 SQIVND (reference sequence). The CDR3 runs to 15 residues. The V end was cut by 7 bases, the J end by 4 bases, with 16 bases between. DNA of the CDR3: TGTGCCAGTACCCCCCGCCAAGGAGGCACCGGGGAGCTGTTTTTT. Translated: CASTPRQGGTGELFF.